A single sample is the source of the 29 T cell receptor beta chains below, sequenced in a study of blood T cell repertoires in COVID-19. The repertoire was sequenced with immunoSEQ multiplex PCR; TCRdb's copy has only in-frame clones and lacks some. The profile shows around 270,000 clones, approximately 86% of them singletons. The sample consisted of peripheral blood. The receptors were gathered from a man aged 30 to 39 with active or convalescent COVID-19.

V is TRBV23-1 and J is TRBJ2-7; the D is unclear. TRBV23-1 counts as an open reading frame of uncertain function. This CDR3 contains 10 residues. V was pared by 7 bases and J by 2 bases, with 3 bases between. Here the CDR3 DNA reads TGCGCCAGCACAACCTACGAGCAGTACTTC. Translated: CASTTYEQYF.

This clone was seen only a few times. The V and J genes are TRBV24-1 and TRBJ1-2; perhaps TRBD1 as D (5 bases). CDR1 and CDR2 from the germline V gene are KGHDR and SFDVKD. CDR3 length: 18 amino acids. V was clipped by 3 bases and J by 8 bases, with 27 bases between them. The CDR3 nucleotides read TGTGCCACCAGTGATCCAGGGACTCCCAAGGAGGCTATTGAGGGCTACACCTTC. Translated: CATSDPGTPKEAIEGYTF.

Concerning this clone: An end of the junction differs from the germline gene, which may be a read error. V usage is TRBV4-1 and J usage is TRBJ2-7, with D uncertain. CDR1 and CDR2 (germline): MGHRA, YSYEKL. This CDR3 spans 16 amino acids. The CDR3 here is CASSQQTQHASSEQYF. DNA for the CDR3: TGCGCCAGCAGCCAACAAACACAGCACGCCTCCTCCGAGCAGTACTTC.

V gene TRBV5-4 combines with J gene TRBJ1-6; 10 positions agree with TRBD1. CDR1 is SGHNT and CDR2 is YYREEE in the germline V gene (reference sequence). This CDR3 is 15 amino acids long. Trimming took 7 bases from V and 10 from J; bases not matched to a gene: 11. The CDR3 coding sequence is TGTGCCAGCGCGGCTGGGGACAGGGGAAGATCACCCCTCCACTTT. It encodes CASAAGDRGRSPLHF.

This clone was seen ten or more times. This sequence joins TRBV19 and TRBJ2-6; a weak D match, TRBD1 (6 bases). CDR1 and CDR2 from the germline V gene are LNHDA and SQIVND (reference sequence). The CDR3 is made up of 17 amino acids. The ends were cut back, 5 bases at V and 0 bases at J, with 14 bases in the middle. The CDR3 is CASSERDTYSGANVLTF. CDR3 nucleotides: TGTGCCAGTAGTGAGAGGGACACCTACTCTGGGGCCAACGTCCTGACTTTC.

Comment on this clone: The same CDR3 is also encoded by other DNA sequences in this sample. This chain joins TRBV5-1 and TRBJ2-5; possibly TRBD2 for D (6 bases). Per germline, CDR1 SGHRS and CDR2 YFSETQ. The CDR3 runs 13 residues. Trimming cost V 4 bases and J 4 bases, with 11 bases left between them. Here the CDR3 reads CASSLGGGETQYF. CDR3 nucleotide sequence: TGCGCCAGCAGCCTGGGGGGAGGAGAGACCCAGTACTTC.

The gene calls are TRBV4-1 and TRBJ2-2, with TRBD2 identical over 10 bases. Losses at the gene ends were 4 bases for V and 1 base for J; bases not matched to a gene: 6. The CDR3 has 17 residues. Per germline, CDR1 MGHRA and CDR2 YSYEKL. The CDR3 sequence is CASSRVLAGMNTGELFF. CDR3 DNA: TGCGCCAGCAGCCGGGTACTAGCGGGGATGAACACCGGGGAGCTGTTTTTT.

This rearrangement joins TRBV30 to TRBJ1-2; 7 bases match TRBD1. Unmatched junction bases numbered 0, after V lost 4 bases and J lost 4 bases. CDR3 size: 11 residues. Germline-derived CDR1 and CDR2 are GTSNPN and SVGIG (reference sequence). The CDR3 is CAWTGGYGYTF. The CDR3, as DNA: TGTGCCTGGACAGGGGGCTATGGCTACACCTTC. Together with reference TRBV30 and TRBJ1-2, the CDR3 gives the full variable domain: SQTIHQWPATLVQPVGSPLSLECTVEGTSNPNLYWYRQAAGRGLQLLFYSVGIGQISSEVPQNLSASRPQDRQFILSSKKLLLSDSGFYLCAWTGGYGYTFGSGTRLTVV.

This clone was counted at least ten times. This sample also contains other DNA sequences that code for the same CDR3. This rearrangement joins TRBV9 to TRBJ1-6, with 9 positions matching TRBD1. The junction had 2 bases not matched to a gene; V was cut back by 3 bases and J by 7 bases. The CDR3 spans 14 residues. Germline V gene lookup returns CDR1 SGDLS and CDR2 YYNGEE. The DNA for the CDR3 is TGTGCCAGCAGCGGACAGGGGGGGAATTCACCCCTCCACTTT. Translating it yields CASSGQGGNSPLHF.

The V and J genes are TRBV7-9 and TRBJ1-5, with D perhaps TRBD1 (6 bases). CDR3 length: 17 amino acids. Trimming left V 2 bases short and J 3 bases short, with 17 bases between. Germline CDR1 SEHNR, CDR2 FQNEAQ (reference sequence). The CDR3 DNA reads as TGTGCCAGCAGCTTACAGGGAGCAGGGGCCTTCAATCAGCCCCAGCATTTT. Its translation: CASSLQGAGAFNQPQHF.

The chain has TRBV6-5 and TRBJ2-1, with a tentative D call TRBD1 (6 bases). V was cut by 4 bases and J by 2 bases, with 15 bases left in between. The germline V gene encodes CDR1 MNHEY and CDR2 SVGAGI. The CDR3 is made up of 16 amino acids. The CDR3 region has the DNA TGTGCCAGCAGTTGGGGCGGTAGGACAGCCTACAATGAGCAGTTCTTC. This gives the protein CASSWGGRTAYNEQFF.

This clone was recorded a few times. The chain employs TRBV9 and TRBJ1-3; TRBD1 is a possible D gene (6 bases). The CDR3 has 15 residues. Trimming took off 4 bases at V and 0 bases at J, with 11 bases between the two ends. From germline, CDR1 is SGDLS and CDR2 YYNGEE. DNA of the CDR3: TGTGCCAGCAGCCCCCGGACAGCCTCTGGAAACACCATATATTTT. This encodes CASSPRTASGNTIYF. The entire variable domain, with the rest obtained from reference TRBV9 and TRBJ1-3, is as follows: DSGVTQTPKHLITATGQRVTLRCSPRSGDLSVYWYQQSLDQGLQFLIQYYNGEERAKGNILERFSAQQFPDLHSELNLSSLELGDSALYFCASSPRTASGNTIYFGEGSWLTVV.

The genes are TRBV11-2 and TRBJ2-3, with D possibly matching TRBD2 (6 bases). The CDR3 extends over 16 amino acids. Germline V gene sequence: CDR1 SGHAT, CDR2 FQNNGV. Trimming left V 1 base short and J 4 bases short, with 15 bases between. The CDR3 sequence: CASSLVFQGGSDTQYF. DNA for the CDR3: TGTGCCAGCAGCTTAGTATTTCAGGGAGGATCAGATACGCAGTATTTT.

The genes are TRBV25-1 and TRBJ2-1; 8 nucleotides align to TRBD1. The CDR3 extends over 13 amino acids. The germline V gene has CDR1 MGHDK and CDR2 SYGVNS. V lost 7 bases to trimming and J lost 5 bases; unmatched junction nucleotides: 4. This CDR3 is CASIGQGDNEQFF. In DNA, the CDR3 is TGTGCCAGCATCGGACAGGGTGACAATGAGCAGTTCTTC.

CDR3 sequence (DNA): TGTGCCAGCGAACTCGGACTAGCGGGTACAGATACGCAGTATTTT. Translation gives CASELGLAGTDTQYF. The chain joins TRBV2 to TRBJ2-3; 11 bases are shared with TRBD2. The CDR3 totals 15 residues. Trimming cost V 8 bases and J 3 bases; bases outside gene matches: 7. Germline V gives CDR1 SNHLY, CDR2 FYNNEI.

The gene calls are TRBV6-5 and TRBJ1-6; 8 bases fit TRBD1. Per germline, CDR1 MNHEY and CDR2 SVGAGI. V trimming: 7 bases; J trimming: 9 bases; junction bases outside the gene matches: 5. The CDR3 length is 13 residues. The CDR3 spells CASTGQGGSPLHF. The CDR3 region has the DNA TGTGCCAGCACCGGACAGGGTGGTTCACCCCTCCACTTT.

For the CDR3, the DNA is TGTGCCACCAGCAGAGATTATTGGACAGTCTACGAGCAGTACTTC. It encodes CATSRDYWTVYEQYF. The genes are TRBV15 and TRBJ2-7; tentatively, D is TRBD1 (6 bases). The germline V gene encodes CDR1 LNHNV and CDR2 YYDKDF (reference sequence). Trimming stripped 0 bases from V and 3 bases from J, with 12 bases between. This CDR3 spans 15 amino acids.

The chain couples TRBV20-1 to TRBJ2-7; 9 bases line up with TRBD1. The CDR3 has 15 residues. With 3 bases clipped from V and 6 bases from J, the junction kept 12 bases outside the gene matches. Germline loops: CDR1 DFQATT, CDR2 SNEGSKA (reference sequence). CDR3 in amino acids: CSASAGTGYVSEQYF. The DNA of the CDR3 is TGCAGTGCTAGTGCCGGGACAGGGTATGTCTCCGAGCAGTACTTC.

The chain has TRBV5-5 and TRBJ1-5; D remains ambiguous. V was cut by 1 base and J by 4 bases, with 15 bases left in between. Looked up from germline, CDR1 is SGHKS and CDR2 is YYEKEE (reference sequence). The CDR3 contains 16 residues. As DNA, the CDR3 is TGTGCCAGCAGCTTGTCGTCAGGTCGGGGAAATCAGCCCCAGCATTTT. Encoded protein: CASSLSSGRGNQPQHF.

CDR3 loop: CASSFPLGTSGAFYNEQFF. CDR3 bases: TGTGCCAGCAGCTTCCCCTTGGGGACTAGCGGGGCCTTCTACAATGAGCAGTTCTTC. The chain combines TRBV7-2 with TRBJ2-1, with 13 bases matching TRBD2. The CDR3 contains 19 residues. Germline loops: CDR1 SGHTA, CDR2 FQGNSA. The V segment lost 3 bases and the J segment 3 bases; nucleotides outside the gene matches: 11. The whole variable domain, filled in from reference TRBV7-2 and TRBJ2-1, reads GAGVSQSPSNKVTEKGKDVELRCDPISGHTALYWYRQSLGQGLEFLIYFQGNSAPDKSGLPSDRFSAERTGGSVSTLTIQRTQQEDSAVYLCASSFPLGTSGAFYNEQFFGPGTRLTVL.

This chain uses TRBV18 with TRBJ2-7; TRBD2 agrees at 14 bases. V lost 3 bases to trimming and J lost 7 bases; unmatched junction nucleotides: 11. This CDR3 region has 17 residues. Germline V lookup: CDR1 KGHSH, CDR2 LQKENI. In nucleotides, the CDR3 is TGTGCCAGCTCACCGACAGGGACTAGCGGGGGTATCACGGAGCAGTACTTC. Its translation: CASSPTGTSGGITEQYF.

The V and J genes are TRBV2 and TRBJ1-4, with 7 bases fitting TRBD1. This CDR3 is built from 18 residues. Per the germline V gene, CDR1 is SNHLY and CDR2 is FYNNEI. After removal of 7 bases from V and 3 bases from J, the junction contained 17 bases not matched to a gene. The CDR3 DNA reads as TGTGCCAGCACCGAGCGGTGGCAGGGGGGTGTAGCTAATGAAAAACTGTTTTTT. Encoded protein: CASTERWQGGVANEKLFF. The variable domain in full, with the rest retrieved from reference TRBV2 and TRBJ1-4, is EPEVTQTPSHQVTQMGQEVILRCVPISNHLYFYWYRQILGQKVEFLVSFYNNEISEKSEIFDDQFSVERPDGSNFTLKIRSTKLEDSAMYFCASTERWQGGVANEKLFFGSGTQLSVL.

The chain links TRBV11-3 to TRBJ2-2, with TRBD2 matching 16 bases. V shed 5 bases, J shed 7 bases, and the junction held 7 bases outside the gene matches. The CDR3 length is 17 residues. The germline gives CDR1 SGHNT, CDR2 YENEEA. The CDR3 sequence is CASSTGLAGGPIGELFF. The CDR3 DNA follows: TGTGCCAGCAGCACGGGACTAGCGGGGGGGCCTATCGGGGAGCTGTTTTTT.

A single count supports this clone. CDR3 protein: CASSLGHPTSPLHF. The CDR3 DNA reads as TGCGCCAGCAGCTTGGGACACCCCACTTCACCCCTCCACTTT. The chain combines TRBV5-1 with TRBJ1-6, with D uncertain. The CDR3 is made up of 14 amino acids. V was clipped by 0 bases and J by 9 bases, with 10 bases between them. CDR1 and CDR2 from the germline V gene are SGHRS and YFSETQ.

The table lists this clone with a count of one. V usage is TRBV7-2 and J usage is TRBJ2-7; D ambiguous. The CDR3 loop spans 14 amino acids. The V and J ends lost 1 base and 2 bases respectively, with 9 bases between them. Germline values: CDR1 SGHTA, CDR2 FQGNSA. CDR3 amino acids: CASSLEPSAYEQYF. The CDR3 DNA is TGTGCCAGCAGCTTAGAGCCATCTGCCTACGAGCAGTACTTC. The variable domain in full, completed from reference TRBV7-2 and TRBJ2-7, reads GAGVSQSPSNKVTEKGKDVELRCDPISGHTALYWYRQSLGQGLEFLIYFQGNSAPDKSGLPSDRFSAERTGGSVSTLTIQRTQQEDSAVYLCASSLEPSAYEQYFGPGTRLTVT.

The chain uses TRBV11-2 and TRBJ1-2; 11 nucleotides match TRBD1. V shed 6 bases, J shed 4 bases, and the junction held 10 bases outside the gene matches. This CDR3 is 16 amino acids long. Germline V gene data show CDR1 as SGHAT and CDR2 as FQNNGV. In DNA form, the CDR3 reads TGTGCCAGCAGTCAGGACAGGGGGCAGGCGCCCTATGGCTACACCTTC. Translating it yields CASSQDRGQAPYGYTF.

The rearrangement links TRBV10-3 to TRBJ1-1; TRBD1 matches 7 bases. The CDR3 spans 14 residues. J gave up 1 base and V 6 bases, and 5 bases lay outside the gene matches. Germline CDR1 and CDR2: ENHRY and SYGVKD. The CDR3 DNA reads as TGTGCCATCAGCGGGACAGCCAGGAACACTGAAGCTTTCTTT. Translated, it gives CAISGTARNTEAFF.

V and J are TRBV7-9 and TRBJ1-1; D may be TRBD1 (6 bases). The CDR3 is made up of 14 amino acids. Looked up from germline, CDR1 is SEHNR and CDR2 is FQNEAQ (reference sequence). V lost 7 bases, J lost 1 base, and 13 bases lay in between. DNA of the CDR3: TGTGCCAGCAAGTCGACAGGAGAGAACACTGAAGCTTTCTTT. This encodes CASKSTGENTEAFF.

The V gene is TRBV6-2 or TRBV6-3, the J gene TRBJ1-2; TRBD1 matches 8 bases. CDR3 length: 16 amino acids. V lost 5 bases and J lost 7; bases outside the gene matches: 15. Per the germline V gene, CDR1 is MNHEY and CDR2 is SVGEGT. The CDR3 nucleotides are TGTGCCAGCAGTACCGGGACAGGCTGGTTTCTGGCTGGCTACACCTTC. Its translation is CASSTGTGWFLAGYTF.